This T cell receptor (beta chain) comes out of a study of blood T cell repertoires in COVID-19. Study-wide context: Whether acute or convalescent, the COVID-19 samples came from the United States, Italy and Spain. T cells, B-cell-depleted T cells, or PBMCs provided the cDNA or gDNA that served as material.

Original processing notes: Amplifying reference gene primers gave estimates of nucleated cell counts. Profiling relied on immunoSEQ multiplex PCR, and the TCRdb table lists in-frame clones only, not all of them. The V and J calls and clone size come from that table; D and trimming were worked out from the DNA. The sample consists of about 87,000 clones, around four fifths of them appearing once. Germline V CDR1 and CDR2: SGHTA, FQGTGA. V lost 3 bases to trimming and J lost 2 bases, with 11 bases between them. The CDR3 is 15 residues long. This rearrangement joins TRBV7-3 to TRBJ1-3, with a possible D match to TRBD1 (5 bases). Sequencing used peripheral blood. The sequence was collected from a woman aged 70-85 years with acute or convalescent COVID-19. The CDR3 here is CASSFSGGAGNTIYF. The CDR3, as DNA: TGTGCCAGCAGCTTTTCTGGGGGGGCTGGAAACACCATATATTTT.